The rows below give T cell receptor beta chains drawn from one sample of a study of T cells in Graves' hyperthyroidism and ophthalmopathy. TCRdb analysed the multiplex PCR reads with MiXCR anew, one entry per CDR3 protein. Among more than 350,000 distinct CDR3 sequences listed, roughly 15% were seen once. The specimen was blood. The receptor set was obtained from a woman aged 25 to 39 with Graves' ophthalmopathy. Both conserved end residues are part of each CDR3. The order of the fields is V gene, clone size, J gene, CDR3 protein. Size values are once, few and many counts, or a class for expanded clones, and some rows have none.

>TRBV4-1|.|TRBJ1-1
CASSPLGGGNTEAFF
>TRBV7-6|many|TRBJ2-3
CASSSTTSGITDTQYF
>TRBV5-1|few|TRBJ1-6
CASSLESGSGHTYNSPLHF
>TRBV19|few|TRBJ2-2
CASSSGGYGELFF
>TRBV30|.|TRBJ2-5
CAWSGTSRAGGHETQYF
>TRBV7-9|.|TRBJ1-6
CASSEGSSYNSPLHF
>TRBV30|many|TRBJ1-2
CAWRFTGNYGYTF
>TRBV28|many|TRBJ2-5
CASVSGSNRETQYF
>TRBV15|many|TRBJ2-2
CATSRGRGIAGELFF
>TRBV18|many|TRBJ1-1
CASSPRTGGLNTEAFF
>TRBV7-9|many|TRBJ1-2
CASSPAWVLAGYTF
>TRBV6-2/TRBV6-3|many|TRBJ2-3
CASSYSTSTDTQYF
>TRBV19|few|TRBJ1-5
CASSIDPLTPQHF
>TRBV4-2|many|TRBJ2-5
CASSQERDGGALYQETQYF
>TRBV2|many|TRBJ2-3
CASMARLAGGTDTQYF
>TRBV6-1|many|TRBJ2-1
CASSERYNEQFF
>TRBV6-1|many|TRBJ1-5
CASREPRYWGNSNQPQHF
>TRBV30|.|TRBJ2-3
CAWSPTPAGPRGSSTDTQYF
>TRBV19|.|TRBJ2-1
CASSPWRGNEQFF
>TRBV2|.|TRBJ2-6
CASSESRASGVSGANVLTF
>TRBV27|.|TRBJ1-1
CASSLARGSPEAFF
>TRBV28|many|TRBJ2-7
CASSSQGNEQYF
>TRBV7-8|many|TRBJ1-1
CASSPPSGFFMNTEAFF
>TRBV20-1|many|TRBJ1-2
CSARGQATRGYTF
>TRBV2|many|TRBJ2-1
CASSGARAGGTYNEQFF
>TRBV12-3/TRBV12-4|many|TRBJ1-2
CASSPGLTASYTF
>TRBV12-3/TRBV12-4|many|TRBJ2-7
CASSFGGASYEQYF
>TRBV12-3/TRBV12-4|once|TRBJ2-3
CASRGRDTQYF
>TRBV3-1|many|TRBJ1-2
CASSQVPGGLDYGYTF
>TRBV20-1|many|TRBJ2-3
CSARVGGQGADTQYF
>TRBV12-5|many|TRBJ1-1
CASGFGGNTEAFF
>TRBV29-1|.|TRBJ1-4
CSVEDAGGNEKLFF
>TRBV19|.|TRBJ2-7
CASSLTGLARRGEQYF
>TRBV2|many|TRBJ2-1
CASKEAPGGAEFF
>TRBV19|few|TRBJ2-1
CASSTLDGEQFF
>TRBV28|many|TRBJ2-2
CASRPTDSRGGELFF
>TRBV5-4|many|TRBJ1-1
CASSKVNTEAFF
>TRBV2|many|TRBJ2-5
CASEGRSRQETQYF
>TRBV20-1|many|TRBJ1-2
CSALTGEGSYGYTF
>TRBV7-2|many|TRBJ1-6
CASSHPESRLTSWSSSYNSPLHF
>TRBV3-1|many|TRBJ2-7
CASSQELGQNSYEQYF
>TRBV27|few|TRBJ2-7
CASRIRGHRTYEQYF
>TRBV20-1|many|TRBJ1-2
CSARDLGTVYGYTF
>TRBV20-1|few|TRBJ2-7
CSAAPLVGPYEQYF
>TRBV30|many|TRBJ2-1
CAWSVPDDIGFF
>TRBV6-1|few|TRBJ2-7
CASSVDRREQYF
>TRBV30|many|TRBJ1-2
CAWSEGFSYGYTF
>TRBV6-1|many|TRBJ1-4
CASTGGANEKLFF
>TRBV27|many|TRBJ2-1
CASSRYGQGQDEQFF
>TRBV20-1|many|TRBJ2-7
CSALLTSGGYEQYF
>TRBV28|many|TRBJ2-5
CASSSLLAGEETQYF